The T cell receptor beta chain under discussion was sequenced for a study of shared clonotypes between healthy human individuals. Germline V CDR1 and CDR2: SGHNT, YYREEE (reference sequence). CDR3 size: 16 residues. With 0 bases removed from V and 2 bases from J, the gap between germline ends came to 13 bases. 200 to 250 ng DNA, tens of thousands of T cell genomes, went into each sorted-subset replicate PCR. In the original processing: ImmunoSEQ output held junction-only sequences without quality scores, so filtering differed. Here immunoSEQ multiplex PCR was the method, and the copy in TCRdb shows in-frame clones only, minus some. The DNA gave D and trimming, while V, J and clone size come from that table. In the table there are around 600,000 clones, about 97% of which are singletons.

The sequence came from a woman in her 30s in good health. The chain is built from TRBV5-4 and TRBJ2-3; D not resolved. The sample consisted of naive CD4+ T cells sorted from blood. Subset specified: CD45RA+ positively selected. CDR3 loop: CASSLGSPTSTDTQYF. The CDR3 DNA reads as TGTGCCAGCAGCTTGGGTAGCCCCACTTCCACAGATACGCAGTATTTT.